A single sample gave rise to the 6 T cell receptor beta chains below, sequenced in a study of blood T cell repertoires in COVID-19. TCRdb keeps only in-frame clones here, not all; method: immunoSEQ multiplex PCR. The data show roughly 300,000 clones, 84% seen once. Sequenced input: peripheral blood. These TCRs come from a human donor with COVID-19, enrolled during active disease. The donor label of this sample is uncertain.

With regard to this clone: One end of the junction is discordant with germline, which a read error may explain. The chain recombines TRBV29-1 with TRBJ2-5, with D perhaps matching TRBD1 (6 bases). The CDR3 covers 12 residues. Germline assignment: CDR1 SQVTM and CDR2 ANQGSEA. For the CDR3, the DNA is TGCAGCGTTGGGGACATCCAAGAGGCCCAGTACTTC. Protein product: CSVGDIQEAQYF.

This rearrangement joins TRBV6-5 to TRBJ1-5, with 11 bases matching TRBD1. Trimming removed 6 bases from V and 6 bases from J; junction bases left unmatched: 1. Germline V lookup: CDR1 MNHEY, CDR2 SVGAGI. The CDR3 spans 13 residues. For the CDR3, the DNA is TGTGCCAGCAGCGGGACAGGGGGTCAGCCCCAGCATTTT. Translating it yields CASSGTGGQPQHF.

The chain joins TRBV5-1 to TRBJ2-3, with unresolved D. Germline V lookup: CDR1 SGHRS, CDR2 YFSETQ. Trimming took off 0 bases at V and 6 bases at J, with 5 bases between the two ends. There are 12 residues in the CDR3. The CDR3 region has the DNA TGCGCCAGCAGCTTGGACGGGGATACGCAGTATTTT. It is translated as CASSLDGDTQYF.

This clone showed up just a few times. The chain couples TRBV4-3 to TRBJ2-3; possibly TRBD2 for D (5 bases). The V and J ends lost 0 bases and 6 bases respectively, with 13 bases between them. Germline CDR1 is LGHNA and CDR2 is YSLEER. This CDR3 comprises 15 residues. The CDR3 loop reads CASSQDIRRGDTQYF. The DNA for the CDR3 is TGCGCCAGCAGCCAAGATATCAGGCGAGGGGATACGCAGTATTTT.

The rearrangement joins TRBV3-1 (or the pseudogene TRBV3-2) to TRBJ2-5, with 10 nucleotides matching TRBD1. The CDR3 has 16 amino acids. V shed 0 bases and J 5 bases; nucleotides not matched to a gene: 6. Per germline, CDR1 LGHDT and CDR2 YNNKEL (reference sequence). In DNA, the CDR3 is TGTGCCAGCAGCCAAGATCTGGGACAGGGGATGGAGACCCAGTACTTC. Amino acids: CASSQDLGQGMETQYF.

This clone was observed a single time. V gene TRBV3-1 (or the pseudogene TRBV3-2) combines with J gene TRBJ2-1, with TRBD2 identical over 11 bases. Trimming took 4 bases from V and 4 from J; bases not matched to a gene: 6. This CDR3 is built from 16 residues. In germline, CDR1 is LGHDT, CDR2 YNNKEL (reference sequence). CDR3 DNA sequence: TGTGCCAGCAGCCGGAATAGCGGGAGGGCGTACAATGAGCAGTTCTTC. Residues: CASSRNSGRAYNEQFF.